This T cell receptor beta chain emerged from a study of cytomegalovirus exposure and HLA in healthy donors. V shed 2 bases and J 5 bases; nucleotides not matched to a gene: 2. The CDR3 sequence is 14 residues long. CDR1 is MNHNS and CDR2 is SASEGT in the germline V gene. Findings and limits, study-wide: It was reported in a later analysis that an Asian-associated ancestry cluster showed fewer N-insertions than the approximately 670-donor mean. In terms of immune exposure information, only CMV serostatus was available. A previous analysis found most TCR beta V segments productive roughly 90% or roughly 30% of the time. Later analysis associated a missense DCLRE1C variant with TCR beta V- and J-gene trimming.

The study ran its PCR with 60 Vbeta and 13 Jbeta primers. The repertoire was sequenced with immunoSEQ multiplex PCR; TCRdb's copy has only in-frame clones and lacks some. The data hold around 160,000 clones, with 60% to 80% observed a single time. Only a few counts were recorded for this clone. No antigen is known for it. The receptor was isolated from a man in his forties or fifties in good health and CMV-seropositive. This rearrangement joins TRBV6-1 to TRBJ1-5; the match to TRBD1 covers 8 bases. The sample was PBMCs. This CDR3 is CASSETGGYQPQHF. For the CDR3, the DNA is TGTGCCAGCAGTGAAACAGGGGGGTATCAGCCCCAGCATTTT.